The 8 T cell receptor beta chains below come from one sample, sequenced in a study of T cell responses to AZD1222 COVID-19 vaccine. Assay used: immunoSEQ multiplex PCR; TCRdb lists only in-frame clones, some missing. Of some 200,000 clones detected, approximately 90% appear once; the ten largest clones hold approximately 3.4%. The material sequenced was peripheral blood, taken 28 days after the second AZD1222 dose. The origin of the receptors is an adult who received the AZD1222 COVID-19 vaccine.

This clone was seen a handful of times. The chain combines TRBV7-2 with TRBJ2-2; 10 nucleotides agree with TRBD2. Losses at the gene ends were 1 base for V and 1 base for J; bases not matched to a gene: 0. The CDR3 sequence is 16 residues long. From germline, CDR1 is SGHTA and CDR2 FQGNSA. The CDR3 DNA reads as TGTGCCAGCAGCTTAGGGACTAGCGGGAACACCGGGGAGCTGTTTTTT. Protein product: CASSLGTSGNTGELFF.

The V and J genes are TRBV18 and TRBJ1-1; the D gene is possibly TRBD1 (6 bases). CDR3 length equals 13 residues. Germline lookup yields CDR1 KGHSH and CDR2 LQKENI. V was cut by 2 bases and J by 5 bases, with 9 bases left in between. The DNA of the CDR3 is TGTGCCAGCTCACCAAACAGGGAGACTGAAGCTTTCTTT. Translation gives CASSPNRETEAFF.

The chain employs TRBV6-5 and TRBJ2-7; 7 bases fit TRBD2. Germline loops: CDR1 MNHEY, CDR2 SVGAGI. CDR3 length: 15 residues. The V segment lost 2 bases and the J segment 3 bases; nucleotides outside the gene matches: 7. CDR3 bases: TGTGCCAGCAGTTACCCAGCGGGACCCCTCTACGAGCAGTACTTC. Protein product: CASSYPAGPLYEQYF.

The chain employs TRBV9 and TRBJ2-1, with a possible D match to TRBD2 (5 bases). The CDR3 extends over 15 amino acids. The germline V gene has CDR1 SGDLS and CDR2 YYNGEE. Between the trimmed V and J ends, which lost 4 bases and 0 bases, there was a span of 11 bases. The CDR3 sequence is CASSFYGNSYNEQFF. In nucleotides, the CDR3 is TGTGCCAGCAGCTTCTACGGGAACTCCTACAATGAGCAGTTCTTC.

The chain combines TRBV27 with TRBJ2-1; D is possibly TRBD2 (5 bases). This CDR3 has 15 amino acids. Germline loops: CDR1 MNHEY, CDR2 SMNVEV (reference sequence). The V gene lost 4 bases and the J gene lost 0 bases, with 10 bases spanning the gap. CDR3 coding DNA: TGTGCCAGCAGTTCCTCACTAGACTCCTACAATGAGCAGTTCTTC. Translated, it gives CASSSSLDSYNEQFF.

The genes are TRBV28 and TRBJ1-2; D might be TRBD1 (5 bases). Germline V gene lookup returns CDR1 MDHEN and CDR2 SYDVKM. This CDR3 region has 13 residues. V was shortened by 7 bases and J by 4 bases, with 13 bases between the two germline ends. The CDR3: CASNLQGVYGYTF. The CDR3 DNA is TGTGCCAGCAATCTTCAGGGTGTCTATGGCTACACCTTC.

The chain recombines TRBV13 with TRBJ1-6, with D possibly being TRBD1 (6 bases). V lost 7 bases and J 2 bases, leaving 9 bases between the germline ends. The CDR3 length is 14 residues. Germline V gene sequence: CDR1 PRHDT, CDR2 FYEKMQ (reference sequence). CDR3 residues: CASTQGTYNSPLHF. In DNA, the CDR3 is TGTGCCAGCACCCAGGGGACCTATAATTCACCCCTCCACTTT. The full variable domain, in which reference TRBV13 and TRBJ1-6 provide the parts outside the CDR3, is AAGVIQSPRHLIKEKRETATLKCYPIPRHDTVYWYQQGPGQDPQFLISFYEKMQSDKGSIPDRFSAQQFSDYHSELNMSSLELGDSALYFCASTQGTYNSPLHFGNGTRLTVT.

V and J are TRBV2 and TRBJ1-5; tentatively, D is TRBD1 (5 bases). Trimming shortened V by 1 base and J by 3 bases, and 10 bases separated the two germline ends. Germline V CDR1 and CDR2: SNHLY, FYNNEI. The CDR3 totals 15 residues. CDR3 region: CASSEGGSYNQPQHF. The CDR3 nucleotides are TGTGCCAGCAGTGAAGGGGGGTCATACAATCAGCCCCAGCATTTT.